This T cell receptor (beta chain) derives from a study of control samples from healthy donors and cancer patients. The CDR3 contains 14 residues. Germline loops: CDR1 LGHDT, CDR2 YNNKEL (reference sequence). The trim removed 4 bases at V and 4 bases at J, leaving 5 bases unmatched. The protocol was immunoSEQ multiplex PCR, while the TCRdb copy is restricted to in-frame clones and leaves out a portion. Of 70,000 to 75,000 clones detected, roughly 90% appear once; the ten largest clones hold more than 3%. The chain links TRBV3-1 (or the pseudogene TRBV3-2) to TRBJ1-1; 8 bases line up with TRBD1. The sequencing sample was made of blood. This TCR came from a woman between 50 and 59 years old in good health. The CDR3 nucleotides are TGTGCCAGCAGCCTAAGGGGACAGGCCACTGAAGCTTTCTTT. This translates into CASSLRGQATEAFF.